The next 28 T cell receptor beta chains were all read from a single sample in a study of blood T cell repertoires in COVID-19. TCRdb keeps only in-frame clones here, not all; method: immunoSEQ multiplex PCR. The sample includes over 200,000 clones, 86% of them seen just once. Sequencing was performed on peripheral blood. The receptors were gathered from a man older than 75 with acute or convalescent COVID-19.

The chain combines TRBV9 with TRBJ2-3; unclear D gene. V gave up 0 bases and J gave up 6 bases, with 5 bases separating them. The CDR3 spans 12 residues. The germline CDR1 and CDR2 sequences are SGDLS and YYNGEE. This chain's CDR3 is CASSVDEDTQYF. CDR3 nucleotide sequence: TGTGCCAGCAGCGTAGATGAGGATACGCAGTATTTT.

This chain joins TRBV4-2 and TRBJ2-5; maybe TRBD2 (5 bases). The CDR3 runs 15 residues. V lost 0 bases to trimming and J lost 5 bases, with 13 bases between them. Per germline, CDR1 LGHNA and CDR2 YNFKEQ. The CDR3 DNA is TGTGCCAGCAGCCAAGATCGAGGCAGAGGGGAGACCCAGTACTTC. Translated: CASSQDRGRGETQYF.

The chain links TRBV7-2 to TRBJ2-2; TRBD2 aligns across 13 bases. CDR3 length: 16 residues. Germline trimming cut 2 bases from V and 7 bases from J; bases unmatched to any gene: 4. CDR1 SGHTA and CDR2 FQGNSA come from the germline V gene. This CDR3 reads CASSLTSGRAHGELFF. CDR3 sequence (DNA): TGTGCCAGCAGCTTAACTAGCGGGAGGGCCCACGGGGAGCTGTTTTTT.

This rearrangement joins TRBV7-2 to TRBJ1-4; D is uncertain. This CDR3 has 13 residues. Trimming removed 3 bases at V and 8 bases at J, with 10 bases between. The germline gives CDR1 SGHTA, CDR2 FQGNSA. The CDR3 loop reads CASSLARKEKLFF. CDR3 nucleotides: TGTGCCAGCAGCTTGGCCCGCAAAGAAAAACTGTTTTTT. Combining the CDR3 with reference TRBV7-2 and TRBJ1-4 gives the whole variable domain GAGVSQSPSNKVTEKGKDVELRCDPISGHTALYWYRQSLGQGLEFLIYFQGNSAPDKSGLPSDRFSAERTGGSVSTLTIQRTQQEDSAVYLCASSLARKEKLFFGSGTQLSVL.

Points on this clone: This specimen includes other DNA sequences encoding the same CDR3. The chain combines TRBV29-1 with TRBJ2-2; TRBD1 matches at 7 bases. The CDR3 is made up of 13 amino acids. J gave up 2 bases and V 6 bases, and 3 bases lay outside the gene matches. CDR1 and CDR2 (germline): SQVTM, ANQGSEA. Written as DNA, the CDR3 is TGCAGCGTCCGGACAGGAAACACCGGGGAGCTGTTTTTT. Translation: CSVRTGNTGELFF.

V gene TRBV6-6 combines with J gene TRBJ2-7, with D perhaps TRBD2 (6 bases). V lost 5 bases, J lost 2 bases, and 7 bases lay in between. The germline gives CDR1 MNHNY, CDR2 SVGAGI (reference sequence). This CDR3 has 12 amino acids. DNA of the CDR3: TGTGCCAGCAGTGGAGGGGCCTACGAGCAGTACGTC. Translating it yields CASSGGAYEQYV.

This chain links TRBV25-1 with TRBJ2-3; 10 positions agree with TRBD2. The CDR3 length is 15 residues. V was pared by 5 bases and J by 0 bases, with 2 bases of the junction left unmatched. Germline assignment: CDR1 MGHDK and CDR2 SYGVNS. The CDR3 region has the DNA TGTGCCAGCAGTAGCGGGAGGGGGAGCACAGATACGCAGTATTTT. Translating gives CASSSGRGSTDTQYF.

This chain links TRBV18 with TRBJ2-1, with 7 bases aligning to TRBD2. CDR1 is KGHSH and CDR2 is LQKENI in the germline V gene. V shed 4 bases, J shed 3 bases, and the junction held 9 bases outside the gene matches. The CDR3 totals 16 residues. CDR3 DNA: TGTGCCAGCTCACACAGGACTAAGCGGGACTACAATGAGCAGTTCTTC. This gives the protein CASSHRTKRDYNEQFF.

The V and J genes are TRBV5-1 and TRBJ2-2, with TRBD2 as a possible D gene (6 bases). Germline V gene lookup returns CDR1 SGHRS and CDR2 YFSETQ. The CDR3 length is 16 residues. V was cut by 4 bases and J by 0 bases, with 13 bases left in between. The DNA of the CDR3 is TGCGCCAGCAGCATAGGCGGGAACGCGAACACCGGGGAGCTGTTTTTT. This gives the protein CASSIGGNANTGELFF.

This clone was seen more than once but under ten times. The V and J genes are TRBV9 and TRBJ2-7; no definite D call. This CDR3 is 12 amino acids long. In germline, CDR1 is SGDLS, CDR2 YYNGEE. The V and J ends lost 1 base and 6 bases respectively, with 8 bases between them. CDR3 nucleotide sequence: TGTGCCAGCAGCGTACCCCCGGGCGAGCAGTACTTC. As protein: CASSVPPGEQYF.

This chain links TRBV19 with TRBJ2-5; 7 bases are a match to TRBD2. This CDR3 is 14 amino acids long. Germline assignment: CDR1 LNHDA and CDR2 SQIVND (reference sequence). V was pared by 4 bases and J by 5 bases, with 7 bases of the junction left unmatched. The CDR3, as DNA: TGTGCCAGTAGTACTGGGAGGGAAGGGGAGACCCAGTACTTC. It yields the protein CASSTGREGETQYF.

The rearrangement links TRBV27 to TRBJ2-5; TRBD1 aligns across 7 bases. Germline-derived CDR1 and CDR2 are MNHEY and SMNVEV (reference sequence). This CDR3 is built from 14 residues. J gave up 2 bases and V 5 bases, and 5 bases lay outside the gene matches. CDR3 DNA: TGTGCCAGCAGTCCTTGGACAGGACAAGAGACCCAGTACTTC. Its protein is CASSPWTGQETQYF.

The V and J genes are TRBV6-5 and TRBJ2-7, with 8 positions matching TRBD1. In germline, CDR1 is MNHEY, CDR2 SVGAGI. V shed 0 bases and J 2 bases; nucleotides not matched to a gene: 0. This CDR3 comprises 14 residues. Written as DNA, the CDR3 is TGTGCCAGCAGTTACTCCAGGGGGCCCTACGAGCAGTACTTC. It is translated as CASSYSRGPYEQYF.

V is TRBV14 and J is TRBJ1-6, with unresolved D. V lost 2 bases and J 10 bases, leaving 9 bases between the germline ends. The length of the CDR3 is 13 residues. Germline lookup yields CDR1 SGHDN and CDR2 FVKESK. The CDR3 is CASSQPGTSPLHF. The CDR3 DNA is TGTGCCAGCAGCCAACCCGGTACCTCACCCCTCCACTTT.

CDR3 residues: CASSALGTGWNTEAFF. CDR3 DNA: TGTGCCAGCAGCGCCCTGGGGACAGGGTGGAACACTGAAGCTTTCTTT. V and J are TRBV9 and TRBJ1-1; 9 positions agree with TRBD1. Germline assignment: CDR1 SGDLS and CDR2 YYNGEE. Trimming removed 3 bases from V and 1 base from J; junction bases left unmatched: 7. The CDR3 sequence is 16 residues long.

This chain connects TRBV24-1 to TRBJ2-4; 9 nucleotides align to TRBD2. The CDR3 extends over 14 amino acids. CDR1 is KGHDR and CDR2 is SFDVKD in the germline V gene. V shed 9 bases and J 5 bases; nucleotides not matched to a gene: 7. CDR3 coding DNA: TGTGCCACCTCGGTTGGCGGGGGGGAAAACATTCAGTACTTC. As protein: CATSVGGGENIQYF.

This clone has a handful of counts. This chain joins TRBV3-1 (or the pseudogene TRBV3-2) and TRBJ2-7; 7 bases are shared with TRBD1. Germline CDR1 LGHDT, CDR2 YNNKEL (reference sequence). With 0 bases clipped from V and 1 base from J, the junction kept 3 bases outside the gene matches. CDR3 size: 15 residues. Here the CDR3 DNA reads TGTGCCAGCAGCCAAGAGCGACAGGGATCCTACGAGCAGTACTTC. Protein: CASSQERQGSYEQYF.

The sample holds one count of this clone. This chain connects TRBV7-2 to TRBJ2-7; the D is unclear. The germline V and J ends were trimmed by 5 bases and 6 bases, with 17 bases remaining between them. This CDR3 is 14 amino acids long. Germline loops: CDR1 SGHTA, CDR2 FQGNSA. Here the CDR3 DNA reads TGTGCCAGCAGCCTCACCGGTGGGCAAGGCGAGCAGTACTTC. Its translation is CASSLTGGQGEQYF.

CDR3 nucleotides: TGTGCCAGCAGTGAAGCCTCAATAAGGGGCATTCAGTACTTC. It encodes CASSEASIRGIQYF. The chain links TRBV2 to TRBJ2-4, with D possibly matching TRBD1 (5 bases). This CDR3 is built from 14 residues. V was clipped by 0 bases and J by 9 bases, with 12 bases between them. Per germline, CDR1 SNHLY and CDR2 FYNNEI.

CDR3 protein: CASSPGTGGNQPQHF. The CDR3 DNA follows: TGTGCCAGCAGCCCGGGGACAGGCGGCAATCAGCCCCAGCATTTT. This chain uses TRBV5-5 with TRBJ1-5, with 8 bases matching TRBD1. The CDR3 is 15 residues long. From germline, CDR1 is SGHKS and CDR2 YYEKEE (reference sequence). V shed 4 bases and J 2 bases; nucleotides not matched to a gene: 5.

V usage is TRBV9 and J usage is TRBJ1-4; 9 positions match TRBD1. The V gene end was trimmed by 4 bases and the J gene end by 11 bases; junction bases not matched to a gene: 12. The CDR3 sequence is 15 residues long. Germline V gives CDR1 SGDLS, CDR2 YYNGEE. The CDR3 sequence is CASSRSGQGPGKLFF. The CDR3 nucleotides read TGTGCCAGCAGCCGCTCCGGACAGGGGCCAGGGAAACTGTTTTTT.

As concerns this clone: The same CDR3 is also encoded by other DNA sequences in this sample. V gene TRBV19 combines with J gene TRBJ2-6; D is perhaps TRBD1 (5 bases). Germline CDR1 LNHDA, CDR2 SQIVND (reference sequence). V was clipped by 3 bases and J by 0 bases, with 6 bases between them. The CDR3 covers 15 residues. The CDR3: CASSMQGSGANVLTF. CDR3 bases: TGTGCCAGTAGTATGCAGGGCTCTGGGGCCAACGTCCTGACTTTC.

The chain recombines TRBV7-2 with TRBJ2-5; D remains ambiguous. V was cut by 6 bases and J by 4 bases, with 18 bases left in between. Germline-derived CDR1 and CDR2 are SGHTA and FQGNSA. The CDR3 covers 15 residues. The CDR3 reads CASRYGSLGRETQYF. The CDR3 nucleotides read TGTGCCAGCAGATACGGGTCCTTAGGAAGAGAGACCCAGTACTTC.

V is TRBV19 and J is TRBJ2-1; 11 positions match TRBD2. This CDR3 has 18 amino acids. Germline V lookup: CDR1 LNHDA, CDR2 SQIVND (reference sequence). The junction had 12 bases not matched to a gene; V was cut back by 1 base and J by 7 bases. For the CDR3, the DNA is TGTGCCAGTAGTATAGTGGGACTAGCGGAGATTCTACAGAATGAGCAGTTCTTC. Translation gives CASSIVGLAEILQNEQFF.

The V gene is TRBV12-3 or TRBV12-4, the J gene TRBJ2-2; D not resolved. CDR3 length: 13 amino acids. V lost 5 bases, J lost 5 bases, and 9 bases lay in between. The CDR3 is CASSPSETGELFF. The CDR3 DNA reads TGTGCCAGCAGTCCTTCCGAGACCGGGGAGCTGTTTTTT.

CDR3 in amino acids: CASSTPAQYPRNYGYTF. The CDR3 DNA reads TGTGCCAGTAGTACGCCCGCGCAGTATCCGAGGAACTATGGCTACACCTTC. The rearrangement links TRBV19 to TRBJ1-2, with unresolved D. V was shortened by 4 bases and J by 2 bases, with 20 bases between the two germline ends. The CDR3 loop spans 17 amino acids. The germline gives CDR1 LNHDA, CDR2 SQIVND (reference sequence).

The chain links TRBV2 to TRBJ2-3; TRBD1 aligns across 10 bases. This CDR3 has 15 amino acids. The germline V gene encodes CDR1 SNHLY and CDR2 FYNNEI. The junction had 7 bases not matched to a gene; V was cut back by 6 bases and J by 4 bases. CDR3: CASRLDRGQADTQYF. The CDR3 DNA sequence: TGTGCCAGCAGATTAGACAGGGGGCAAGCAGATACGCAGTATTTT.

The chain uses TRBV7-3 and TRBJ1-2; D ambiguous. CDR3 length: 13 amino acids. The germline V gene encodes CDR1 SGHTA and CDR2 FQGTGA. V was cut by 1 base and J by 7 bases, with 10 bases left in between. CDR3 sequence reads: CASSLRPGFGYTF. CDR3 in DNA: TGTGCCAGCAGCTTAAGGCCAGGCTTTGGCTACACCTTC.